The clone carrying this T cell receptor (beta chain) was picked up a small number of times. Its specificity is not known. Germline-derived CDR1 and CDR2 are MNHEY and SVGEGT. J was trimmed by 7 bases and V by 6 bases; bases with no gene match: 11. The CDR3 has 15 residues. One entry per CDR3 protein results from TCRdb running MiXCR on the reads. This table holds some 900,000 distinct CDR3 sequences, 32% found once. The record originates from a study of T cell repertoires in cytomegalovirus infection. The study, taken as a whole, reports: The study found HLA-C-restricted CMV-specific TCR beta clonotypes dominating the ex vivo response.

The origin of this receptor is a human donor in good health (CMV status not recorded). Some clones in this sample may be carry-over from other donors' samples. The rearrangement links TRBV6-2 or TRBV6-3 to TRBJ1-4, with 7 bases aligning to TRBD1. The sequenced sample was cultured CD8+ T cells from PBMCs, obtained from culture after CMV antigen stimulation. This CDR3 is CASRTMEGASEKLFF. The CDR3 bases are TGTGCCAGCAGAACTATGGAGGGGGCTAGTGAAAAACTGTTTTTT.